Presented here are 9 T cell receptor beta chains from one specimen sequenced in a study of T cell repertoires in cytomegalovirus infection. TCRdb processed the reads anew with MiXCR; each CDR3 protein has one entry. The repertoire holds around 450,000 distinct CDR3 sequences, with 30% to 40% as singletons. The sequencing sample was made of PBMCs. These receptor sequences come from a human donor in good health (CMV status not recorded). Some clones in this sample may be carry-over from other donors' samples.

This clonotype appeared a few times. The V and J genes are TRBV5-4 and TRBJ2-5; TRBD2 agrees at 7 bases. V gave up 1 base and J gave up 1 base; unmatched junction bases: 4. The CDR3 length is 15 residues. Looked up from germline, CDR1 is SGHNT and CDR2 is YYREEE (reference sequence). The CDR3 loop is CASSLRRGTQETQYF. DNA of the CDR3: TGTGCCAGCAGCTTGAGGCGGGGGACCCAAGAGACCCAGTACTTC.

This clonotype was counted only a few times. The J gene is TRBJ2-5, the V gene TRBV28, with 12 bases fitting TRBD2. Trimming at V came to 5 bases and at J to 3 bases, leaving 7 bases not matched to a gene. The CDR3 runs 16 residues. Germline CDR1 is MDHEN and CDR2 is SYDVKM. Here the CDR3 reads CASSQLWTSGEETQYF. The CDR3 bases are TGTGCCAGCAGTCAATTGTGGACTAGCGGGGAAGAGACCCAGTACTTC.

This clonotype turned up a few times. J is TRBJ1-6 and V is TRBV6-1; tentatively, D is TRBD1 (5 bases). Looked up from germline, CDR1 is MNHNS and CDR2 is SASEGT. Trimming took off 7 bases at V and 4 bases at J, with 11 bases between the two ends. The CDR3 extends over 14 amino acids. CDR3 DNA: TGTGCCAGCATGGCAGGGTCTTATAATTCACCCCTCCACTTT. This sequence encodes CASMAGSYNSPLHF.

This sequence joins TRBV12-3 or TRBV12-4 and TRBJ2-1, with D possibly being TRBD2 (5 bases). This CDR3 is 14 amino acids long. The ends were cut back, 2 bases at V and 5 bases at J, with 10 bases in the middle. The CDR3 DNA sequence: TGTGCCAGCAGTTTAAGAGCGGCTGACAATGAGCAGTTCTTC. Protein: CASSLRAADNEQFF.

The chain carries TRBV6-1 and TRBJ2-3; D not resolved. V was cut by 8 bases and J by 1 base, with 13 bases left in between. Germline CDR1 and CDR2: MNHNS and SASEGT. The CDR3 length is 14 residues. For the CDR3, the DNA is TGTGCCAGCCCCAAGGGCTATTGCACAGATACGCAGTATTTT. Translated: CASPKGYCTDTQYF.

This clonotype was found many times. The gene calls are TRBV7-3 and TRBJ2-1; the D gene is possibly TRBD2 (5 bases). The V end lost 2 bases, the J end lost 9 bases, and 11 bases lay between the germline ends. This CDR3 contains 13 residues. Germline CDR1 reads SGHTA; CDR2 reads FQGTGA. The CDR3: CASSLFGVGEQFF. The CDR3 DNA sequence: TGTGCCAGCAGCTTATTCGGGGTCGGTGAGCAGTTCTTC.

This clonotype showed up just a few times. The rearrangement links TRBV7-8 to TRBJ2-1; 11 nucleotides align to TRBD2. V gave up 3 bases and J gave up 5 bases; unmatched junction bases: 0. This CDR3 has 14 amino acids. CDR1 and CDR2 from the germline V gene are SGHVS and FQNEAQ. The CDR3 bases are TGTGCCAGCAGCTTTAGCGGGGGGGACAATGAGCAGTTCTTC. Translation gives CASSFSGGDNEQFF.

This clonotype was detected many times. This chain connects TRBV2 to TRBJ1-6, with a possible D match to TRBD1 (5 bases). Germline lookup yields CDR1 SNHLY and CDR2 FYNNEI. The CDR3 length is 18 residues. Trimming removed 2 bases at V and 11 bases at J, with 25 bases between. The CDR3: CASSEFMRGKVGSAPLHF. CDR3 in DNA: TGTGCCAGCAGTGAATTCATGCGGGGCAAAGTTGGATCGGCACCCCTCCACTTT.

Many counts were recorded for this clonotype. The chain joins TRBV19 to TRBJ1-5; D is possibly TRBD1 (5 bases). The CDR3 contains 13 residues. V was cut by 10 bases and J by 0 bases, with 10 bases left in between. Germline V gene lookup returns CDR1 LNHDA and CDR2 SQIVND (reference sequence). For the CDR3, the DNA is TGTGCCATCGGGGCCAGTAGCAATCAGCCCCAGCATTTT. Encoded protein: CAIGASSNQPQHF.